These 14 T cell receptor beta chains were all obtained from the same sample, sequenced in a study of blood T cell repertoires in COVID-19. TCRdb's table, derived via immunoSEQ multiplex PCR, lists solely in-frame clones and lacks some. The data contain over 200,000 clones, over 75% of them seen just once; the ten biggest clones take up roughly 0.8%. Sequences were obtained from peripheral blood. These receptors were collected from a woman in her 30s with acute or convalescent COVID-19.

The CDR3 DNA sequence: TGTGCCAGCAGCTTTTTCCTCTCAGATACGCAGTATTTT. Residues: CASSFFLSDTQYF. This chain joins TRBV7-2 and TRBJ2-3; no reliable D call. The CDR3 length is 13 residues. CDR1 is SGHTA and CDR2 is FQGNSA in the germline V gene. V lost 3 bases and J 4 bases, leaving 8 bases between the germline ends.

The chain recombines TRBV6-7 with TRBJ2-1, with 8 bases identical to TRBD1. TRBV6-7 is an open reading frame whose function is uncertain. The CDR3 consists of 17 residues. V trimming: 8 bases; J trimming: 0 bases; junction bases outside the gene matches: 12. The CDR3 region has the DNA TGTGCCAGCTATGACAGGGGTCCTTCTATCTCCTACAATGAGCAGTTCTTC. This sequence encodes CASYDRGPSISYNEQFF.

This clone was found once. CDR3 bases: TGTGCCTGGACCAGGGCGAACACTGAAGCTTTCTTT. This translates into CAWTRANTEAFF. The V gene is TRBV30, the J gene TRBJ1-1; TRBD1 might be the D (5 bases). The germline CDR1 and CDR2 sequences are GTSNPN and SVGIG (reference sequence). The ends were cut back, 4 bases at V and 1 base at J, with 7 bases in the middle. CDR3 length: 12 amino acids. The variable domain in full, completed from reference TRBV30 and TRBJ1-1, reads SQTIHQWPATLVQPVGSPLSLECTVEGTSNPNLYWYRQAAGRGLQLLFYSVGIGQISSEVPQNLSASRPQDRQFILSSKKLLLSDSGFYLCAWTRANTEAFFGQGTRLTVV.

V gene TRBV30 combines with J gene TRBJ1-4; D call uncertain. The CDR3 covers 14 residues. Trimming shortened V by 1 base and J by 0 bases, and 6 bases separated the two germline ends. Germline V gene lookup returns CDR1 GTSNPN and CDR2 SVGIG (reference sequence). This CDR3 reads CAWSGQATNEKLFF. The CDR3 region has the DNA TGTGCCTGGAGTGGACAAGCAACTAATGAAAAACTGTTTTTT.

This rearrangement joins TRBV6-6 to TRBJ1-5, with D maybe TRBD1 (5 bases). Germline V gene lookup returns CDR1 MNHNY and CDR2 SVGAGI (reference sequence). The CDR3 length is 15 residues. V lost 7 bases, J lost 8 bases, and 21 bases lay in between. The CDR3 nucleotides are TGTGCCAGCACCTCGACGGGCCAGGGTACTGAGCCCCAGCATTTT. This sequence encodes CASTSTGQGTEPQHF.

There are a few counts of this clone. The V and J genes are TRBV19 and TRBJ1-6; perhaps TRBD1 as D (5 bases). The CDR3 is made up of 15 amino acids. Germline V lookup: CDR1 LNHDA, CDR2 SQIVND (reference sequence). Trimming removed 7 bases from V and 10 bases from J, with 20 bases in between. CDR3 DNA: TGTGCCAGTAAGAAGGGGCAGGGCGGTCTCTCACCCCTCCACTTT. Protein sequence: CASKKGQGGLSPLHF.

The chain recombines TRBV15 with TRBJ1-2; perhaps TRBD1 as D (5 bases). The CDR3 spans 15 residues. Trimming cost V 1 base and J 4 bases, with 13 bases left between them. The germline CDR1 and CDR2 sequences are LNHNV and YYDKDF (reference sequence). CDR3 loop: CATSRGGGGPYGYTF. The CDR3 coding sequence is TGTGCCACCAGCAGAGGGGGCGGGGGTCCCTATGGCTACACCTTC.

The chain uses TRBV5-6 and TRBJ2-5; 8 bases match TRBD2. V was clipped by 0 bases and J by 4 bases; unmatched bases: 8. Germline lookup yields CDR1 SGHDT and CDR2 YYEEEE. The CDR3 loop spans 16 amino acids. CDR3 loop: CASSLEISGTGETQYF. CDR3 in DNA: TGTGCCAGCAGCTTGGAGATTAGCGGGACTGGAGAGACCCAGTACTTC.

This chain uses TRBV5-6 with TRBJ2-5, with TRBD2 matching over 8 bases. Trimming took 4 bases from V and 3 from J; bases not matched to a gene: 5. The CDR3 loop spans 14 amino acids. The germline V gene has CDR1 SGHDT and CDR2 YYEEEE. CDR3 nucleotide sequence: TGTGCCAGCAGCATCGGGACTAGTAAAGAGACCCAGTACTTC. This codes for CASSIGTSKETQYF.

This chain links TRBV19 with TRBJ1-1; 7 bases are shared with TRBD1. The CDR3 extends over 14 amino acids. CDR1 LNHDA and CDR2 SQIVND come from the germline V gene (reference sequence). V lost 3 bases to trimming and J lost 5 bases; unmatched junction nucleotides: 6. CDR3 loop: CASSIFGRGTEAFF. The CDR3 coding sequence is TGTGCCAGTAGTATTTTCGGCAGGGGGACTGAAGCTTTCTTT. The entire variable domain, with the rest obtained from reference TRBV19 and TRBJ1-1, is as follows: DGGITQSPKYLFRKEGQNVTLSCEQNLNHDAMYWYRQDPGQGLRLIYYSQIVNDFQKGDIAEGYSVSREKKESFPLTVTSAQKNPTAFYLCASSIFGRGTEAFFGQGTRLTVV.

This clone was counted a few times. The chain joins TRBV5-4 to TRBJ1-1; D might be TRBD1 (6 bases). The CDR3 extends over 14 amino acids. V was cut by 3 bases and J by 3 bases, with 12 bases left in between. From germline, CDR1 is SGHNT and CDR2 YYREEE (reference sequence). DNA for the CDR3: TGTGCCAGCAGCTGGGGACAACAACACACTGAAGCTTTCTTT. Translated, it gives CASSWGQQHTEAFF.

The rearrangement joins TRBV29-1 to TRBJ2-7, with a weak D call TRBD1 (6 bases). With 6 bases removed from V and 3 bases from J, the gap between germline ends came to 9 bases. Germline loops: CDR1 SQVTM, CDR2 ANQGSEA. This CDR3 is built from 11 residues. The CDR3 bases are TGCAGCGTCGGACAGAGCTACGAGCAGTACTTC. It codes for CSVGQSYEQYF.

The chain recombines TRBV6-1 with TRBJ1-5; D is undetermined. V was trimmed by 2 bases and J by 3 bases, leaving 5 bases between them. Germline V CDR1 and CDR2: MNHNS, SASEGT. The CDR3 spans 13 residues. CDR3 in amino acids: CASSEQINQPQHF. CDR3 nucleotides: TGTGCCAGCAGTGAACAGATCAATCAGCCCCAGCATTTT.

V usage is TRBV27 and J usage is TRBJ2-3; D call uncertain. The V gene's germline CDR1 is MNHEY and CDR2 SMNVEV (reference sequence). The CDR3 is 13 amino acids. Trimming removed 4 bases at V and 5 bases at J, with 10 bases between. CDR3 DNA sequence: TGTGCCAGCAGTTATTCAGGAATAGATACGCAGTATTTT. Translation gives CASSYSGIDTQYF.